This TCR beta chain was recorded in a study of response to subunit inactivated influenza vaccine. General study points: Authors suggested each seasonal influenza vaccination recruits few new T cells.

This clonotype has a handful of counts. As yet, its antigen is unknown. Each CDR3 protein is one row after TCRdb ran MiXCR on the RT-PCR reads. This table holds a few hundred thousand distinct CDR3 sequences, approximately 20% found once. The germline CDR1 and CDR2 sequences are LNHNV and YYDKDF (reference sequence). Trimming took off 0 bases at V and 6 bases at J, with 12 bases between the two ends. The CDR3 loop spans 15 amino acids. This chain uses TRBV15 with TRBJ2-1; D is unresolved. The sequence was collected from a man aged 45-69 years who received an inactivated influenza vaccine. Source: PBMCs from blood, taken less than 22 months after vaccination. The CDR3 DNA follows: TGTGCCACCAGCAGAGATGTGGGTCTAAGCAATGAGCAGTTCTTC. It is translated as CATSRDVGLSNEQFF.